The entry that follows covers one T cell receptor (beta chain) sequence. Antigen: not known. This record comes from a study of T cell responses to AZD1222 COVID-19 vaccine. About the research overall: Timing groups of about 4 and about 12 weeks for second doses were pooled.

Produced via immunoSEQ multiplex PCR; TCRdb's table is partial and in-frame only. The repertoire holds about 140,000 clones, with about 88% as singletons. Notes on the study in general: Just a handful of AZD1222 recipients were seropositive at baseline. Reportedly, nearly half of unique spike TCRs recognized epitopes outside B.1.351/B.1.1.7 mutations. Repertoire sampling occurred only after the peak T cell response.

The V end lost 9 bases, the J end lost 3 bases, and 14 bases lay between the germline ends. The CDR3 consists of 14 residues. Germline loops: CDR1 LNHNV, CDR2 YYDKDF (reference sequence). The TCR was taken from an adult in good health. The J gene is TRBJ1-4, the V gene TRBV15; D remains ambiguous. Source: peripheral blood, taken on day 0 of AZD1222 vaccination. For the CDR3, the DNA is TGTGCCACTACCCAGTATCCGGCTAATGAAAAACTGTTTTTT. It yields the protein CATTQYPANEKLFF.